These 32 T cell receptor beta chains were sequenced from one sample in a study of a mutant IDH1 vaccine in newly diagnosed glioma. The repertoire was sequenced with immunoSEQ multiplex PCR; TCRdb's copy has only in-frame clones and lacks some. The table shows around 57,000 clones, with around four fifths occurring only once. Their antigens are not known. This sample's time point: week 35, safety follow-up. One vaccine dose held 300 ug of mutant IDH1 20-mer peptide and came with topical imiquimod. Sequenced material: PBMCs, taken from a glioma patient whose treatment included an IDH1 peptide vaccine. These receptors were taken from a man younger than 45 with glioma.

In this sample, this clone turned up a few times. The chain combines TRBV15 with TRBJ1-1; D might be TRBD1 (6 bases). V lost 0 bases to trimming and J lost 10 bases, with 15 bases between them. CDR1 is LNHNV and CDR2 is YYDKDF in the germline V gene (reference sequence). CDR3 length: 14 residues. CDR3 region: CATSRDPGGPRAFF. The CDR3 nucleotides read TGTGCCACCAGCAGAGACCCGGGGGGGCCGCGAGCTTTCTTT.

The chain is built from TRBV2 and TRBJ2-5; 8 bases are a match to TRBD2. V shed 7 bases and J 3 bases; nucleotides not matched to a gene: 10. The germline V gene encodes CDR1 SNHLY and CDR2 FYNNEI. This CDR3 region has 15 residues. The CDR3: CASTRGGRIEETQYF. CDR3 in DNA: TGTGCCAGCACCCGGGGGGGCCGAATTGAAGAGACCCAGTACTTC.

The chain couples TRBV6-1 to TRBJ2-1; a possible D gene is TRBD2 (7 bases). Trimming took off 1 base at V and 4 bases at J, with 11 bases between the two ends. The CDR3 contains 15 residues. CDR1 is MNHNS and CDR2 is SASEGT in the germline V gene. CDR3 nucleotide sequence: TGTGCCAGCAGTGAAGAAGGGGGGGGGTACAATGAGCAGTTCTTC. The encoded protein is CASSEEGGGYNEQFF.

The rearrangement uses TRBV13 and TRBJ1-2; TRBD1 is a possible D gene (5 bases). Germline loops: CDR1 PRHDT, CDR2 FYEKMQ (reference sequence). This CDR3 is 14 amino acids long. Trimming removed 4 bases from V and 5 bases from J, with 14 bases in between. CDR3 residues: CASSSKGEGYGYTF. In DNA form, the CDR3 reads TGTGCCAGCAGCTCGAAGGGTGAGGGGTATGGCTACACCTTC.

The rearrangement uses TRBV30 and TRBJ2-4, with D perhaps TRBD1 (6 bases). There are 14 residues in the CDR3. V lost 1 base and J 2 bases, leaving 9 bases between the germline ends. Germline values: CDR1 GTSNPN, CDR2 SVGIG (reference sequence). In DNA form, the CDR3 reads TGTGCCTGGAGTGGAGGGGGTCCCAAAAACATTCAGTACTTC. It is translated as CAWSGGGPKNIQYF.

The V gene is TRBV5-1, the J gene TRBJ2-1; 7 bases are shared with TRBD1. CDR1 is SGHRS, CDR2 YFSETQ, per germline. The CDR3 runs to 15 residues. V lost 3 bases and J lost 9; bases outside the gene matches: 12. In DNA, the CDR3 is TGCGCCAGCAGCTGGGGACAGTACCTTTCTAGTGAGCAGTTCTTC. This sequence encodes CASSWGQYLSSEQFF.

A few counts support this clone. CDR3: CASSEQGSTKEKAFF. The DNA of the CDR3 is TGTGCCAGCAGTGAACAGGGCTCGACAAAAGAAAAAGCTTTCTTT. The chain is built from TRBV2 and TRBJ1-1; TRBD1 might be the D (5 bases). Germline V gene lookup returns CDR1 SNHLY and CDR2 FYNNEI. The CDR3 covers 15 residues. Trimming cost V 2 bases and J 9 bases, with 19 bases left between them.

The V call is TRBV30, the J call TRBJ2-7, with D perhaps TRBD1 (6 bases). The CDR3 sequence is 14 residues long. Germline V gives CDR1 GTSNPN, CDR2 SVGIG (reference sequence). Between the trimmed V and J ends, which lost 0 bases and 5 bases, there was a span of 14 bases. The CDR3: CAWSVLHPGDEQYF. CDR3 in DNA: TGTGCCTGGAGTGTACTTCATCCAGGGGACGAGCAGTACTTC. Together with reference TRBV30 and TRBJ2-7, the CDR3 gives the full variable domain: SQTIHQWPATLVQPVGSPLSLECTVEGTSNPNLYWYRQAAGRGLQLLFYSVGIGQISSEVPQNLSASRPQDRQFILSSKKLLLSDSGFYLCAWSVLHPGDEQYFGPGTRLTVT.

V usage is TRBV27 and J usage is TRBJ2-1, with 14 bases matching TRBD2. CDR3 length: 18 residues. V lost 5 bases, J lost 7 bases, and 13 bases stayed unmatched. CDR1 MNHEY and CDR2 SMNVEV come from the germline V gene (reference sequence). CDR3 sequence reads: CASSRSGTSGGGRNEQFF. CDR3 sequence (DNA): TGTGCCAGCAGTCGATCCGGGACTAGCGGGGGAGGTAGAAATGAGCAGTTCTTC.

This chain links TRBV19 with TRBJ2-1, with D unclear. The V and J ends lost 6 bases and 5 bases respectively, with 8 bases between them. Germline V gene data show CDR1 as LNHDA and CDR2 as SQIVND (reference sequence). The CDR3 totals 12 residues. CDR3 in DNA: TGTGCCAGTAGACGCCTCGACAATGAGCAGTTCTTC. The encoded protein is CASRRLDNEQFF.

The chain uses TRBV5-1 and TRBJ2-7; D is undetermined. The germline CDR1 and CDR2 sequences are SGHRS and YFSETQ. This CDR3 comprises 12 residues. The V end was cut by 5 bases, the J end by 1 base, with 7 bases between. The DNA for the CDR3 is TGCGCCAGCAGTTCTCGGTCCTACGAGCAGTACTTC. It is translated as CASSSRSYEQYF.

The chain uses TRBV2 and TRBJ2-1; possibly TRBD2 for D (6 bases). The CDR3 loop spans 13 amino acids. The ends were cut back, 4 bases at V and 11 bases at J, with 15 bases in the middle. From germline, CDR1 is SNHLY and CDR2 FYNNEI. The CDR3 reads CASSVGDFNQQFF. CDR3 nucleotide sequence: TGTGCCAGCAGTGTAGGGGACTTTAATCAGCAGTTCTTC.

This clone was observed once. This chain links TRBV7-9 with TRBJ2-3; weak D call: TRBD2 (6 bases). V lost 1 base and J lost 6, with 17 bases in between. The CDR3 runs to 16 residues. The germline V gene has CDR1 SEHNR and CDR2 FQNEAQ (reference sequence). DNA for the CDR3: TGTGCCAGCAGCTTAGTCCGGGGGATCGCACGGGATACGCAGTATTTT. This codes for CASSLVRGIARDTQYF.

As DNA, the CDR3 is TGTGCCAGCAGCGCCACAGTCGGGAACACTGAAGCTTTCTTT. Its translation is CASSATVGNTEAFF. The V call is TRBV9, the J call TRBJ1-1; no definite D call. CDR1 is SGDLS, CDR2 YYNGEE, per germline. Trimming pared 3 bases from V and 1 base from J, leaving 10 bases between. The CDR3 extends over 14 amino acids.

This sequence joins TRBV5-6 and TRBJ2-2, with TRBD1 as a possible D gene (5 bases). Germline V CDR1 and CDR2: SGHDT, YYEEEE. V was shortened by 2 bases and J by 1 base, with 15 bases between the two germline ends. The CDR3 totals 17 residues. The CDR3 sequence is CASSLDWGRVNTGELFF. CDR3 in DNA: TGTGCCAGCAGCTTAGATTGGGGCAGGGTGAACACCGGGGAGCTGTTTTTT.

V gene TRBV10-3 combines with J gene TRBJ1-6; TRBD1 might be the D (6 bases). The germline V and J ends were trimmed by 1 base and 2 bases, with 12 bases remaining between them. The CDR3 extends over 17 amino acids. Germline values: CDR1 ENHRY, CDR2 SYGVKD. The DNA of the CDR3 is TGTGCCATCAGTGAGTTCCGACAGGCGACCTATAATTCACCCCTCCACTTT. As protein: CAISEFRQATYNSPLHF.

A word on this clone: Relative to the germline gene, one junction end is altered; a read error may explain this. This rearrangement joins TRBV19 to TRBJ1-5; 9 bases map to TRBD1. The CDR3 is 16 amino acids. Germline V gene data show CDR1 as LNHDA and CDR2 as SQIVND (reference sequence). This CDR3 is CASNYRGLGSNRPQHF. CDR3 DNA sequence: TGTGCCAGTAATTACAGGGGGCTGGGTAGCAATCGGCCCCAGCATTTT.

The genes are TRBV2 and TRBJ2-7, with 9 nucleotides matching TRBD1. This CDR3 spans 14 amino acids. J lost 3 bases, V lost 6 bases, and 6 bases had no gene match. From germline, CDR1 is SNHLY and CDR2 FYNNEI. The CDR3 loop is CASRETGGYYEQYF. CDR3 DNA: TGTGCCAGCAGGGAAACAGGGGGCTACTACGAGCAGTACTTC.

The CDR3 loop reads CASSPNPDRDNQPQHF. CDR3 in DNA: TGTGCCAGCAGCCCCAATCCTGACAGGGACAATCAGCCCCAGCATTTT. J is TRBJ1-5 and V is TRBV7-9, with TRBD1 matching 7 bases. The CDR3 sequence is 16 residues long. The V gene end was trimmed by 5 bases and the J gene end by 3 bases; junction bases not matched to a gene: 10. The germline CDR1 and CDR2 sequences are SEHNR and FQNEAQ (reference sequence).

The CDR3 is CSVRGGSSGELFF. The CDR3 DNA sequence: TGCAGCGTTCGGGGTGGGTCGTCCGGGGAGCTGTTTTTT. This chain links TRBV29-1 with TRBJ2-2, with D maybe TRBD2 (5 bases). Per the germline V gene, CDR1 is SQVTM and CDR2 is ANQGSEA. V lost 5 bases to trimming and J lost 6 bases, with 13 bases between them. The CDR3 extends over 13 amino acids.

The chain combines TRBV19 with TRBJ2-7; the D gene is possibly TRBD1 (7 bases). V lost 3 bases and J lost 4, with 13 bases in between. The CDR3 runs 14 residues. Germline V lookup: CDR1 LNHDA, CDR2 SQIVND (reference sequence). The CDR3 reads CASSIGGGQYEQYF. The CDR3 nucleotides read TGTGCCAGTAGTATTGGAGGGGGACAGTACGAGCAGTACTTC.

V usage is TRBV30 and J usage is TRBJ1-3; D is possibly TRBD1 (5 bases). Germline lookup yields CDR1 GTSNPN and CDR2 SVGIG (reference sequence). Trimming stripped 4 bases from V and 0 bases from J, with 13 bases between. The CDR3 sequence is 15 residues long. The CDR3 sequence is CAWNPQVLSGNTIYF. The CDR3, as DNA: TGTGCCTGGAATCCACAGGTACTCTCTGGAAACACCATATATTTT. The full variable domain, rest sourced from reference TRBV30 and TRBJ1-3, is SQTIHQWPATLVQPVGSPLSLECTVEGTSNPNLYWYRQAAGRGLQLLFYSVGIGQISSEVPQNLSASRPQDRQFILSSKKLLLSDSGFYLCAWNPQVLSGNTIYFGEGSWLTVV.

The rearrangement links TRBV19 to TRBJ1-5; D not resolved. The CDR3 consists of 12 residues. V lost 4 bases and J 3 bases, leaving 4 bases between the germline ends. The germline V gene has CDR1 LNHDA and CDR2 SQIVND (reference sequence). CDR3 coding DNA: TGTGCCAGTAGTAAAATCAATCAGCCCCAGCATTTT. Protein: CASSKINQPQHF.

The chain carries TRBV7-9 and TRBJ1-2; weak D call: TRBD1 (5 bases). The CDR3 has 15 amino acids. Trimming pared 1 base from V and 2 bases from J, leaving 11 bases between. Germline CDR1 is SEHNR and CDR2 is FQNEAQ (reference sequence). CDR3 bases: TGTGCCAGCAGCTTAGACTGGGACGGAAACTATGGCTACACCTTC. Residues: CASSLDWDGNYGYTF.

The CDR3 reads CASSPTAWTTRKNTEAFF. The CDR3 DNA is TGTGCCAGCTCACCGACTGCCTGGACAACGCGAAAGAACACTGAAGCTTTCTTT. This chain joins TRBV18 and TRBJ1-1; a possible D gene is TRBD1 (5 bases). The V gene's germline CDR1 is KGHSH and CDR2 LQKENI. This CDR3 spans 18 amino acids. With 3 bases removed from V and 1 base from J, the gap between germline ends came to 21 bases.

The chain is built from TRBV7-8 and TRBJ2-7; TRBD1 agrees at 10 bases. The junction had 11 bases not matched to a gene; V was cut back by 1 base and J by 2 bases. The CDR3 consists of 18 residues. The V gene's germline CDR1 is SGHVS and CDR2 FQNEAQ. CDR3 sequence: CASSLVDRGNRAAYEQYF. For the CDR3, the DNA is TGTGCCAGCAGCTTAGTGGACAGGGGGAATAGGGCGGCCTACGAGCAGTACTTC.

V and J are TRBV5-1 and TRBJ2-5; weak D call: TRBD1 (6 bases). Between the trimmed V and J ends, which lost 5 bases and 3 bases, there was a span of 20 bases. The CDR3 loop spans 16 amino acids. CDR1 and CDR2 from the germline V gene are SGHRS and YFSETQ. The CDR3 is CASRAWTAQREETQYF. In nucleotides, the CDR3 is TGCGCCAGCAGAGCCTGGACAGCGCAACGGGAAGAGACCCAGTACTTC.

The J gene is TRBJ2-7, the V gene TRBV6-6, with TRBD1 matching 8 bases. The CDR3 has 16 residues. CDR1 and CDR2 (germline): MNHNY, SVGAGI (reference sequence). V lost 0 bases and J lost 2; bases outside the gene matches: 6. CDR3 protein: CASSYSKRTGTYEQYF. CDR3 DNA sequence: TGTGCCAGCAGTTACTCGAAAAGGACAGGGACCTACGAGCAGTACTTC.

The chain links TRBV10-1 to TRBJ1-1; D possibly corresponds to TRBD1 (5 bases). Trimming removed 4 bases from V and 3 bases from J, with 12 bases in between. This CDR3 is 14 amino acids long. Germline V CDR1 and CDR2: WNHNN, SYGVQD (reference sequence). The CDR3 region has the DNA TGCGCCAGCAGTGGGGCAGGGAGGGACACTGAAGCTTTCTTT. This gives the protein CASSGAGRDTEAFF.

V is TRBV7-8 and J is TRBJ1-1, with D maybe TRBD1 (5 bases). This CDR3 region has 19 residues. Germline CDR1 SGHVS, CDR2 FQNEAQ. Deletions cut 1 base from V and 0 bases from J, with 21 bases between. The DNA of the CDR3 is TGTGCCAGCAGCTTAGTGGTTAAACAGGTACTTAAAGTGAACACTGAAGCTTTCTTT. Amino acid sequence: CASSLVVKQVLKVNTEAFF.

This rearrangement joins TRBV7-8 to TRBJ2-7; D remains ambiguous. The germline V gene encodes CDR1 SGHVS and CDR2 FQNEAQ. The CDR3 contains 11 residues. Trimming took off 2 bases at V and 5 bases at J, with 4 bases between the two ends. CDR3 loop: CASSLSHEQYF. The CDR3 nucleotides are TGTGCCAGCAGCTTATCCCACGAGCAGTACTTC.

The chain is built from TRBV7-9 and TRBJ1-6, with a possible D match to TRBD1 (5 bases). The CDR3 totals 12 residues. Trimming removed 5 bases at V and 14 bases at J, with 13 bases between. Germline lookup yields CDR1 SEHNR and CDR2 FQNEAQ (reference sequence). The CDR3 loop is CASSTLQVTLHF. DNA of the CDR3: TGTGCCAGCAGCACCCTACAGGTCACCCTCCACTTT.